The entry that follows covers one T cell receptor beta chain sequence. This record belongs to a study of cytomegalovirus exposure and HLA in healthy donors. Study overall: Per a later analysis, the approximately 600 first-cohort and some 110 validation repertoires shared one platform.

The V segment lost 0 bases and the J segment 3 bases; nucleotides outside the gene matches: 8. Germline V lookup: CDR1 SGHRS, CDR2 YFSETQ. The CDR3 has 17 amino acids. Here immunoSEQ multiplex PCR was the method, and the copy in TCRdb shows in-frame clones only, minus some. The table includes some 140,000 clones, 85% to 90% detected once. This receptor was taken from a human donor in good health. This sequence joins TRBV5-1 and TRBJ2-7, with 11 bases lining up with TRBD2. The sequenced sample was PBMCs. As DNA, the CDR3 is TGCGCCAGCAGCTTGGTGGGTAGCGGGAGGGCCGGCTACGAGCAGTACTTC. Its translation: CASSLVGSGRAGYEQYF. The variable domain in full, completed from reference TRBV5-1 and TRBJ2-7, reads KAGVTQTPRYLIKTRGQQVTLSCSPISGHRSVSWYQQTPGQGLQFLFEYFSETQRNKGNFPGRFSGRQFSNSRSEMNVSTLELGDSALYLCASSLVGSGRAGYEQYFGPGTRLTVT.